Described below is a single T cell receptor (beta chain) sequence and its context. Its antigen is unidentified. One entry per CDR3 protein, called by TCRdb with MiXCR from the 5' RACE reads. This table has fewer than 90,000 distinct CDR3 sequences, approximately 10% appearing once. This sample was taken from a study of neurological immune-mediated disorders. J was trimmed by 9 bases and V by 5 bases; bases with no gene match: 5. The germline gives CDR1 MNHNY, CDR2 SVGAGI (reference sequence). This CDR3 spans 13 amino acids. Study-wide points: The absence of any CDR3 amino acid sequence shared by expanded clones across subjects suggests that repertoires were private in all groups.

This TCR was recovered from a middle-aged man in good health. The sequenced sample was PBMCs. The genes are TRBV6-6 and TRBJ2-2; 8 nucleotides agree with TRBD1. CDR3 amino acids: CASSDQGARELFF. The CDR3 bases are TGTGCCAGCAGTGATCAGGGGGCGCGGGAGCTGTTTTTT.